This TCR beta chain was retrieved from a study of type 1 regulatory T cells. Points on this clonotype: Antigen specificity is unknown.

Germline CDR1 LNHNV, CDR2 YYDKDF (reference sequence). CDR3 length: 14 amino acids. V gave up 3 bases and J gave up 4 bases; unmatched junction bases: 6. TCRdb used MiXCR to reprocess the reads, holding one entry per CDR3 protein. The table has tens of thousands of distinct CDR3 sequences, over 55% seen once. The sample was cultured T cells, either the whole culture or a sorted T cell fraction (not recorded which). Sample subset: Tr1-enriched cell product generated in vitro against host alloantigens. The TCR was taken from a human donor in good health. The chain employs TRBV15 and TRBJ2-7; TRBD2 agrees at 7 bases. The CDR3 is CATSSRLAGYEQYF. CDR3 in DNA: TGTGCCACCAGCAGCCGACTAGCTGGGTACGAGCAGTACTTC.